The text below deals with one T cell receptor (beta chain). Its specificity is not known. V gave up 1 base and J gave up 8 bases, with 14 bases separating them. Germline V gene sequence: CDR1 SGHTA, CDR2 FQGNSA. The CDR3 is made up of 15 amino acids. The repertoire was sequenced with immunoSEQ multiplex PCR; TCRdb's copy has only in-frame clones and lacks some. The sample shows a few million clones, under 95% of them seen only once. This record comes from a study of shared clonotypes between healthy human individuals. Overall study findings and caveats: Sequencing depth was predicted to influence how clonotypes are shared among donors.

The source is a man younger than 35 in good health. Some clones in this sample may be carry-over from other donors' samples. Sequenced sample: naive CD4+ T cells from PBMCs. The subset denotes: CD45RA+ positively selected. The chain carries TRBV7-2 and TRBJ1-4; TRBD1 is a possible D gene (5 bases). CDR3 residues: CASSLEPREDEKLFF. Here the CDR3 DNA reads TGTGCCAGCAGCTTAGAACCCAGGGAGGACGAAAAACTGTTTTTT.